The present T cell receptor beta chain was sequenced within a study of tumor-infiltrating lymphocytes in primary liver carcinoma. Whole-study context: Between 4.2 and 10 cm across, the tumors were all of stage T1-T3 N0M0. Points from the study as a whole: Lower overlap was observed for tumor-adjacent and tumor-blood pairs relative to tumor region pairs. A significantly higher top-250-clone fraction was found in tumors than in blood (p = 0.039).

V gave up 8 bases and J gave up 0 bases; unmatched junction bases: 12. Germline loops: CDR1 MNHNS, CDR2 SASEGT. The CDR3 runs 17 residues. It was unsorted whole blood that yielded blood RNA, and germline DNA was also extracted. TCR beta cDNA came from about 500 ng total RNA, primed with a constant-region primer. A slightly modified ARM-PCR protocol with three nested multiplex PCR rounds produced these TCR beta libraries. Investigators reported that the first two PCR rounds, at 10 cycles each, used TRBV1-TRBV30 forward primers with a C-beta reverse primer. TCRdb analysed the multiplex PCR reads with MiXCR anew, one entry per CDR3 protein. This sample has approximately 330,000 distinct CDR3 sequences, with approximately 65% found just once. The sample holds many counts of this clonotype. The antigen remains undetermined.

Sample: peripheral blood. The chain is built from TRBV6-1 and TRBJ2-1, with 8 bases lining up with TRBD2. This TCR derives from a man in his forties with primary liver carcinoma and hepatitis B virus infection. CDR3 protein: CASSPWGAGGSYNEQFF. The CDR3 nucleotides read TGTGCCAGCTCACCTTGGGGGGCGGGGGGCTCCTACAATGAGCAGTTCTTC.